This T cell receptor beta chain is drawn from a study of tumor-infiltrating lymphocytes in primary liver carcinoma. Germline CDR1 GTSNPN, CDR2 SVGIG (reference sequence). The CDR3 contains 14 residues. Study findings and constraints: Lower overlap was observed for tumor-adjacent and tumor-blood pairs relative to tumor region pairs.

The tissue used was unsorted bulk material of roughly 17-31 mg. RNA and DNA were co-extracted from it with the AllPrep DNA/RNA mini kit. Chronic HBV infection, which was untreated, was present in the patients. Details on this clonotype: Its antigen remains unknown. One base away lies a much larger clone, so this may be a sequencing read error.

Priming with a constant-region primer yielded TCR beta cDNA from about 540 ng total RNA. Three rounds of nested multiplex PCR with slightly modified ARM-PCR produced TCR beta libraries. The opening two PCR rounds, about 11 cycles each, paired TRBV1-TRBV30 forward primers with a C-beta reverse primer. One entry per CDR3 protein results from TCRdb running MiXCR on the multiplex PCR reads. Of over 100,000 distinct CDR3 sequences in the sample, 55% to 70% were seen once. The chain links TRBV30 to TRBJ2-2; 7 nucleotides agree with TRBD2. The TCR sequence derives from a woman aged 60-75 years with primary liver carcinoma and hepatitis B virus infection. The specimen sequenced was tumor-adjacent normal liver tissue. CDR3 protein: CVWSSGLAAGELFF. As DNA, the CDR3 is TGTGTCTGGAGTTCAGGGCTAGCGGCCGGGGAGCTGTTTTTT.